Listed below are T cell receptor beta chains from one sample, sequenced in a study of T cells in Graves' hyperthyroidism and ophthalmopathy. TCRdb redid the calling of the multiplex PCR reads with MiXCR, one entry per CDR3 protein. This sample has a few hundred thousand distinct CDR3 sequences; roughly 15% occur once, and the top ten carry 10% to 15%. The sequenced sample consisted of blood. The receptors here all came from a woman aged 40 to 55 with Graves' hyperthyroidism that later progressed to Graves' ophthalmopathy. Both conserved end residues are part of each CDR3. The order of the fields is D gene, CDR3 length, V gene, J gene, CDR3 protein. A D gene is named only where the DNA matches it firmly.

d_gene: .
len: 13
v_gene: TRBV11-2
j_gene: TRBJ1-2
CDR3aa: CASSLEAGGGYTF

d_gene: .
len: 14
v_gene: TRBV7-9
j_gene: TRBJ2-7
CDR3aa: CASSAAGLYYEQYF

d_gene: .
len: 15
v_gene: TRBV10-3
j_gene: TRBJ2-2
CDR3aa: CAITSGTTNTGELFF

d_gene: .
len: 14
v_gene: TRBV20-1
j_gene: TRBJ2-7
CDR3aa: CSARDNGLSYEQYF

d_gene: .
len: 14
v_gene: TRBV6-1
j_gene: TRBJ2-2
CDR3aa: CASTLVGEIGELFF

d_gene: .
len: 14
v_gene: TRBV20-1
j_gene: TRBJ2-7
CDR3aa: CSASVPRAVYEQYF

d_gene: .
len: 13
v_gene: TRBV10-3
j_gene: TRBJ2-7
CDR3aa: CATRGEGAYEQYF

d_gene: TRBD1
len: 16
v_gene: TRBV5-1
j_gene: TRBJ2-2
CDR3aa: CASSLIQGAGTGELFF

d_gene: .
len: 14
v_gene: TRBV15
j_gene: TRBJ2-5
CDR3aa: CATSRDQGDETQYF

d_gene: .
len: 15
v_gene: TRBV5-1
j_gene: TRBJ2-5
CDR3aa: CASSLGPPVQETQYF

d_gene: TRBD1
len: 15
v_gene: TRBV7-9
j_gene: TRBJ2-1
CDR3aa: CASSLSGQIFDEQFF

d_gene: .
len: 13
v_gene: TRBV28
j_gene: TRBJ2-3
CDR3aa: CASLNLRTDTQYF

d_gene: TRBD2
len: 20
v_gene: TRBV5-1
j_gene: TRBJ2-4
CDR3aa: CASSFPPGLAGDKAKNIQYF

d_gene: .
len: 12
v_gene: TRBV28
j_gene: TRBJ2-7
CDR3aa: CASSLAGWEQYF

d_gene: TRBD2
len: 14
v_gene: TRBV29-1
j_gene: TRBJ2-2
CDR3aa: CSVERLAVTGELFF

d_gene: .
len: 15
v_gene: TRBV19
j_gene: TRBJ1-5
CDR3aa: CASSSDIYSNQPQHF

d_gene: TRBD2
len: 14
v_gene: TRBV20-1
j_gene: TRBJ2-3
CDR3aa: CSAMLAGGTDTQYF

d_gene: TRBD2
len: 12
v_gene: TRBV20-1
j_gene: TRBJ2-7
CDR3aa: CSAREREYEQYF

d_gene: TRBD2
len: 16
v_gene: TRBV28
j_gene: TRBJ2-7
CDR3aa: CASSFGTSGSAYEQYF

d_gene: .
len: 14
v_gene: TRBV25-1
j_gene: TRBJ2-1
CDR3aa: CASSFSERFNEQFF

d_gene: .
len: 15
v_gene: TRBV15
j_gene: TRBJ2-2
CDR3aa: CATSRVRGYTGELFF

d_gene: .
len: 14
v_gene: TRBV5-1
j_gene: TRBJ1-1
CDR3aa: CASTSPDLRTEAFF

d_gene: .
len: 13
v_gene: TRBV29-1
j_gene: TRBJ1-4
CDR3aa: CSVGSALNEKLFF

d_gene: .
len: 14
v_gene: TRBV7-9
j_gene: TRBJ2-7
CDR3aa: CASSRASMSYEQYF

d_gene: TRBD1
len: 13
v_gene: TRBV29-1
j_gene: TRBJ2-7
CDR3aa: CSVKGQSYYEQYF

d_gene: TRBD1
len: 14
v_gene: TRBV6-6
j_gene: TRBJ2-5
CDR3aa: CASSYSTGAETQYF

d_gene: .
len: 15
v_gene: TRBV30
j_gene: TRBJ2-7
CDR3aa: CAWDLSYGVSYEQYF

d_gene: .
len: 13
v_gene: TRBV3-1
j_gene: TRBJ2-7
CDR3aa: CASSLQGRGEQYF

d_gene: .
len: 16
v_gene: TRBV11-2
j_gene: TRBJ2-6
CDR3aa: CASSPGVSAGANVLTF

d_gene: .
len: 15
v_gene: TRBV14
j_gene: TRBJ2-1
CDR3aa: CASSPTTLSHNEQFF

d_gene: .
len: 14
v_gene: TRBV27
j_gene: TRBJ2-1
CDR3aa: CASSFGFAYNEQFF

d_gene: TRBD2
len: 17
v_gene: TRBV9
j_gene: TRBJ2-1
CDR3aa: CASSTRLAGSQTDEQFF

d_gene: .
len: 17
v_gene: TRBV28
j_gene: TRBJ2-7
CDR3aa: CASSSGTTNHPSYEQYF

d_gene: TRBD2
len: 16
v_gene: TRBV18
j_gene: TRBJ2-1
CDR3aa: CASSPPGLAGAHEQFF

d_gene: .
len: 13
v_gene: TRBV19
j_gene: TRBJ2-1
CDR3aa: CASAGGANREQFF

d_gene: .
len: 14
v_gene: TRBV12-3/TRBV12-4
j_gene: TRBJ1-1
CDR3aa: CASSPDVAGTEAFF

d_gene: .
len: 15
v_gene: TRBV6-1
j_gene: .
CDR3aa: CASGLKNRGSYEQFF

d_gene: TRBD1
len: 17
v_gene: TRBV20-1
j_gene: TRBJ1-1
CDR3aa: CSARRAGTGDFSTEAFF

d_gene: .
len: 14
v_gene: TRBV10-1
j_gene: TRBJ2-4
CDR3aa: CASSPGRGKNIQYF